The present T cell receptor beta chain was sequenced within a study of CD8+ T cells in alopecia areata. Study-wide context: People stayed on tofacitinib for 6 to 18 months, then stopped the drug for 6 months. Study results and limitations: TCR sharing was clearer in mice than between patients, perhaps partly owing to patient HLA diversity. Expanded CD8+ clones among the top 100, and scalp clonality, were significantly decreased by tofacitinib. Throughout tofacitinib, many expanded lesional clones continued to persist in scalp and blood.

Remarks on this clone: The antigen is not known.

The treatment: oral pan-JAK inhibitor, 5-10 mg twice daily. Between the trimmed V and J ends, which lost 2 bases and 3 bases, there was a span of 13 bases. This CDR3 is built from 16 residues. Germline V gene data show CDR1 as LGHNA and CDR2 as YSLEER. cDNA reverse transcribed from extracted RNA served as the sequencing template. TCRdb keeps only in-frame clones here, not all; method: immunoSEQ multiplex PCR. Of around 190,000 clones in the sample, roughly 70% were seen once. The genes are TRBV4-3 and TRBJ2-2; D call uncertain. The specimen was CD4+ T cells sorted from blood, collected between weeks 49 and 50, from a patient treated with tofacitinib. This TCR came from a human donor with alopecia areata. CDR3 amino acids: CASSQSSPPYTGELFF. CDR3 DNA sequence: TGCGCCAGCAGCCAAAGCTCGCCCCCGTACACCGGGGAGCTGTTTTTT.